The following is a T cell receptor (beta chain) sequence with its context. Its specificity is unknown. The V gene's germline CDR1 is SNHLY and CDR2 FYNNEI. The CDR3 is 13 residues long. V lost 6 bases and J 2 bases, leaving 10 bases between the germline ends. Each CDR3 protein gets one entry after TCRdb re-called the reads with MiXCR. The sample records about 160,000 distinct CDR3 sequences, about a sixth being singletons. The data derive from a study of T cell repertoires in cytomegalovirus infection. About the study: Public TCR beta signatures were indicative of both CMV infection and a matching HLA type.

General observations from the study: It was HLA-C-restricted CMV-specific TCR beta clonotypes that dominated the response ex vivo.

Sequences were obtained from CD8+ T cells from PBMCs. The origin of this receptor is a human donor in good health (CMV status not recorded). Some clones in this sample may be carry-over from other donors' samples. The chain is built from TRBV2 and TRBJ1-2; D remains unclear. The CDR3 coding sequence is TGTGCCAGCAGGGAGGCCTCCAACTATGGCTACACCTTC. Translation: CASREASNYGYTF.